The clone carrying this T cell receptor (beta chain) was found once. The table came from immunoSEQ multiplex PCR; TCRdb's copy has only in-frame clones and leaves some out. The sample records under 85,000 clones, 84% being singletons. This specimen belongs to a study of control samples from healthy donors and cancer patients. The CDR3 contains 11 residues. V was cut by 5 bases and J by 8 bases, with 9 bases left in between. Germline CDR1 and CDR2: DFQATT and SNEGSKA (reference sequence). The chain has TRBV20-1 and TRBJ1-4, with D unclear. The sequenced material came from PBMCs. This clonotype was obtained from a man aged 60 to 75 with head and neck cancer. The CDR3 protein is CSAAPGEKLFF. CDR3 nucleotides: TGCAGTGCTGCCCCCGGGGAAAAACTGTTTTTT.